These 24 T cell receptor beta chains originate from one sample sequenced in a study of beta chain features in type 1 diabetes. The whole isolated RNA underwent reverse transcription, so sequencing captured expressed TCRB transcripts. This table comes from immunoSEQ multiplex PCR, and its TCRdb copy is limited to in-frame clones, with some not included. The sample lists some 150,000 clones; roughly 10% were seen once. The sample was central memory CD4+ T cells from blood. The source of these receptors is a woman aged 40 to 50 in good health.

This clone was observed a few times. This chain joins TRBV18 and TRBJ1-2; maybe TRBD1 (6 bases). Germline V gene lookup returns CDR1 KGHSH and CDR2 LQKENI. Trimming removed 1 base at V and 7 bases at J, with 13 bases between. This CDR3 has 14 residues. CDR3 sequence: CASSPRAGEGGYTF. The CDR3 DNA follows: TGTGCCAGCTCACCACGCGCAGGGGAGGGTGGCTACACCTTC.

This chain uses TRBV23-1 with TRBJ2-6; TRBD1 agrees at 7 bases. TRBV23-1 is identified as an open reading frame with a role that is uncertain. The CDR3 extends over 17 amino acids. The V segment lost 6 bases and the J segment 3 bases; nucleotides outside the gene matches: 11. The CDR3 DNA follows: TGCGCCAGCAGCCAGCAAGACAGGGTGGATGGGGCCAACGTCCTGACTTTC. Residues: CASSQQDRVDGANVLTF.

The chain has TRBV7-8 and TRBJ2-7; D is perhaps TRBD2 (5 bases). The germline gives CDR1 SGHVS, CDR2 FQNEAQ. The CDR3 is 14 residues long. V gave up 7 bases and J gave up 7 bases, with 20 bases separating them. The CDR3 DNA reads TGTGCCAGCATTCCCGGACCGCCTCCGGGGGAGCAGTACTTC. Translating it yields CASIPGPPPGEQYF.

The chain has TRBV7-2 and TRBJ2-5, with 7 bases matching TRBD1. J lost 3 bases, V lost 4 bases, and 5 bases had no gene match. This CDR3 region has 14 residues. Germline-derived CDR1 and CDR2 are SGHTA and FQGNSA. CDR3 loop: CASSSFDREETQYF. The CDR3 coding sequence is TGTGCCAGCAGCTCCTTCGACAGGGAAGAGACCCAGTACTTC.

The V gene is TRBV5-1, the J gene TRBJ1-6, with a possible D match to TRBD1 (5 bases). Looked up from germline, CDR1 is SGHRS and CDR2 is YFSETQ. The CDR3 totals 14 residues. V was trimmed by 4 bases and J by 13 bases, leaving 18 bases between them. The CDR3 spells CASSPGDGKSPLHF. CDR3 bases: TGCGCCAGCAGCCCGGGGGACGGGAAGTCCCCCCTCCACTTT.

CDR3 region: CASRGTGVEKLFF. For the CDR3, the DNA is TGTGCCAGCCGAGGGACAGGGGTTGAAAAACTGTTTTTT. This rearrangement joins TRBV10-3 to TRBJ1-4, with 10 bases fitting TRBD1. The CDR3 length is 13 residues. V trimming: 10 bases; J trimming: 7 bases; junction bases outside the gene matches: 6. Germline CDR1 ENHRY, CDR2 SYGVKD.

This clone showed up just a few times. This chain uses TRBV28 with TRBJ1-6, with D maybe TRBD1 (5 bases). This CDR3 comprises 15 residues. Germline V CDR1 and CDR2: MDHEN, SYDVKM. The ends were cut back, 4 bases at V and 6 bases at J, with 13 bases in the middle. The CDR3 spells CASSSAGTGNSPLHF. The CDR3 nucleotides read TGTGCCAGCAGTTCTGCAGGGACTGGTAATTCACCCCTCCACTTT.

The chain couples TRBV7-7 to TRBJ1-5; D is ambiguous. Trimming stripped 4 bases from V and 4 bases from J, with 8 bases between. The CDR3 contains 13 residues. The V gene's germline CDR1 is SSHAT and CDR2 FNYEAQ (reference sequence). The CDR3 DNA sequence: TGTGCCAGCAGCTACGCGGAAAATCAGCCCCAGCATTTT. Amino acids: CASSYAENQPQHF. The full variable domain, rest sourced from reference TRBV7-7 and TRBJ1-5, is GAGVSQSPRYKVTKRGQDVTLRCDPISSHATLYWYQQALGQGPEFLTYFNYEAQPDKSGLPSDRFSAERPEGSISTLTIQRTEQRDSAMYRCASSYAENQPQHFGDGTRLSIL.

This clone was counted ten times or more. The V and J genes are TRBV19 and TRBJ1-1; TRBD1 aligns across 8 bases. The length of the CDR3 is 11 residues. Germline CDR1 and CDR2: LNHDA and SQIVND (reference sequence). The trim removed 9 bases at V and 5 bases at J, leaving 2 bases unmatched. As DNA, the CDR3 is TGTGCCAGCGACAGGGGAACTGAAGCTTTCTTT. As protein: CASDRGTEAFF. The whole variable domain, remainder taken from reference TRBV19 and TRBJ1-1, is DGGITQSPKYLFRKEGQNVTLSCEQNLNHDAMYWYRQDPGQGLRLIYYSQIVNDFQKGDIAEGYSVSREKKESFPLTVTSAQKNPTAFYLCASDRGTEAFFGQGTRLTVV.

With regard to this clone: One junction end disagrees with the germline gene, perhaps due to a read error. This chain links TRBV11-2 with TRBJ1-2; TRBD1 agrees at 9 bases. The CDR3 covers 13 residues. Germline V lookup: CDR1 SGHAT, CDR2 FQNNGV. DNA for the CDR3: TGTGCCAGCAGCCTAGACAGGGGGAGTGGCTACACCTTC. Residues: CASSLDRGSGYTF.

The chain combines TRBV5-6 with TRBJ1-4; no clear D. Germline CDR1 SGHDT, CDR2 YYEEEE. This CDR3 spans 13 amino acids. The germline V and J ends were trimmed by 0 bases and 7 bases, with 7 bases remaining between them. CDR3 DNA: TGTGCCAGCAGCTTGGCCAATAGTGAAAAACTGTTTTTT. The encoded protein is CASSLANSEKLFF.

About this clone: Germline is not matched at one junction end, which may reflect a read error. The V and J genes are TRBV27 and TRBJ2-5; 8 positions agree with TRBD2. The CDR3 totals 16 residues. Germline V gene lookup returns CDR1 MNHEY and CDR2 SMNVEV (reference sequence). DNA of the CDR3: TGTGCCAACAGTACTTGGACTAGCCCCGTAGGGGGGACCCAGTACTTC. This encodes CANSTWTSPVGGTQYF.

This clone was seen many times. The chain recombines TRBV7-8 with TRBJ2-3; 9 bases map to TRBD1. V dropped 2 bases and J dropped 6; count of bases not matched to a gene: 9. From germline, CDR1 is SGHVS and CDR2 FQNEAQ. The CDR3 consists of 16 residues. CDR3 sequence: CASSLLAQGAGDTQYF. The CDR3 region has the DNA TGTGCCAGCAGCTTATTGGCACAGGGGGCCGGTGATACGCAGTATTTT.

The chain uses TRBV27 and TRBJ2-1, with D possibly being TRBD1 (6 bases). CDR3 length: 12 residues. The V gene lost 0 bases and the J gene lost 12 bases, with 9 bases spanning the gap. Germline CDR1 is MNHEY and CDR2 is SMNVEV (reference sequence). The CDR3 protein is CASSLSGTWQFF. In nucleotides, the CDR3 is TGTGCCAGCAGTTTATCGGGGACATGGCAGTTCTTC.

The chain recombines TRBV4-1 with TRBJ1-4; maybe TRBD1 (5 bases). CDR1 is MGHRA, CDR2 YSYEKL, per germline. CDR3 length: 13 residues. V lost 11 bases and J 5 bases, leaving 15 bases between the germline ends. The chain's CDR3 is CARRLDMNEKLFF. CDR3 coding DNA: TGCGCCCGCCGTCTGGACATGAATGAAAAACTGTTTTTT.

In its sample, this clone was seen a few times. This chain uses TRBV11-2 with TRBJ2-5; D possibly corresponds to TRBD2 (5 bases). V was clipped by 6 bases and J by 5 bases, with 22 bases between them. Germline loops: CDR1 SGHAT, CDR2 FQNNGV. CDR3 length: 16 amino acids. The DNA of the CDR3 is TGTGCCAGCAGGCCAGGCGGGTTGGTTTATGTGGAGACCCAGTACTTC. Residues: CASRPGGLVYVETQYF.

This chain joins TRBV7-2 and TRBJ1-5, with 8 bases lining up with TRBD1. Germline CDR1 reads SGHTA; CDR2 reads FQGNSA. With 6 bases clipped from V and 7 bases from J, the junction kept 8 bases outside the gene matches. This CDR3 comprises 14 residues. The CDR3 nucleotides read TGTGCCAGCAGTTACAGGGGGGCCCCACAGCCCCAGCATTTT. Translating gives CASSYRGAPQPQHF.

This clone was found a few times. This chain connects TRBV7-6 to TRBJ2-3, with TRBD2 identical over 8 bases. The V and J ends lost 5 bases and 0 bases, in that order; junction bases with no gene match: 13. Germline-derived CDR1 and CDR2 are SGHVS and FNYEAQ. CDR3 length: 18 amino acids. The CDR3 DNA follows: TGTGCCAGCAGCCCGGTGCTAGCGGGCGCCCTTAGCACAGATACGCAGTATTTT. Protein sequence: CASSPVLAGALSTDTQYF.

The chain uses TRBV27 and TRBJ1-6, with D possibly TRBD1 on 6 matching bases. V was shortened by 5 bases and J by 8 bases, with 22 bases between the two germline ends. The CDR3 has 17 amino acids. Per germline, CDR1 MNHEY and CDR2 SMNVEV (reference sequence). The CDR3: CASSLYATGIRDSPLHF. The DNA of the CDR3 is TGTGCCAGCAGTCTGTACGCAACAGGGATTCGTGATTCACCCCTCCACTTT.

This chain connects TRBV27 to TRBJ2-7; tentative D call: TRBD1 (6 bases). Germline V gene lookup returns CDR1 MNHEY and CDR2 SMNVEV (reference sequence). The CDR3 runs to 15 residues. Trimming shortened V by 6 bases and J by 2 bases, and 17 bases separated the two germline ends. DNA of the CDR3: TGTGCCAGCAGCAACCTGGGACAAGGCCCCTACGAGCAGTACTTC. This sequence encodes CASSNLGQGPYEQYF.

The chain recombines TRBV19 with TRBJ1-1, with 9 positions matching TRBD1. CDR1 and CDR2 from the germline V gene are LNHDA and SQIVND (reference sequence). V shed 4 bases and J 11 bases; nucleotides not matched to a gene: 14. The CDR3 is 15 amino acids. The CDR3, as DNA: TGTGCCAGTAGTACCGCACAGGGGGCGAAAGGGTGGGCTTTCTTT. It yields the protein CASSTAQGAKGWAFF.

This chain links TRBV10-3 with TRBJ2-2, with 11 positions matching TRBD2. Germline CDR1 ENHRY, CDR2 SYGVKD. This CDR3 has 17 amino acids. V lost 4 bases and J lost 4; bases outside the gene matches: 8. DNA of the CDR3: TGTGCCATCAGTGGAATTGGTACTAGCGGGGGCACCGGGGAGCTGTTTTTT. This sequence encodes CAISGIGTSGGTGELFF.

This chain uses TRBV7-9 with TRBJ2-3; D is ambiguous. Germline assignment: CDR1 SEHNR and CDR2 FQNEAQ (reference sequence). Trimming pared 7 bases from V and 2 bases from J, leaving 7 bases between. The CDR3 has 12 residues. The CDR3 region is CASTLVTDTQYF. CDR3 sequence (DNA): TGTGCCAGCACCCTAGTCACAGATACGCAGTATTTT. Full variable domain (outside the CDR3, taken from reference TRBV7-9 and TRBJ2-3): DTGVSQNPRHKITKRGQNVTFRCDPISEHNRLYWYRQTLGQGPEFLTYFQNEAQLEKSRLLSDRFSAERPKGSFSTLEIQRTEQGDSAMYLCASTLVTDTQYFGPGTRLTVL.

Many counts were recorded for this clone. The CDR3 spells CASSEFNGVPDTQYF. CDR3 bases: TGTGCCAGCAGTGAATTCAACGGAGTCCCAGATACGCAGTATTTT. This chain connects TRBV25-1 to TRBJ2-3; D remains unclear. V dropped 1 base and J dropped 4 bases, with 12 bases sitting between them. CDR3 length: 15 residues. Germline CDR1 MGHDK, CDR2 SYGVNS.